This T cell receptor beta chain originates from a study of T-cell reconstitution after alpha-beta-depleted transplantation in children. At least ten counts were recorded for this clonotype. V was trimmed by 0 bases and J by 2 bases, leaving 7 bases between them. The CDR3 consists of 14 residues. The germline gives CDR1 SGHRS, CDR2 YFSETQ. TCRbeta library construction was performed incorporating unique molecular identifiers. MiXCR, run by TCRdb on the PCR reads, gives a single entry per CDR3 protein. Of 240,000 or so distinct CDR3 sequences in the sample, about 11% were seen once. V is TRBV5-1 and J is TRBJ2-3; no firm D call. The receptor comes from a human donor who donated a stem cell graft to a child with acute lymphoblastic leukemia. The sample here was PBMCs from the stem cell graft donor, taken from the stem cell graft. The CDR3 sequence is CASSLVADTDTQYF. The CDR3 bases are TGCGCCAGCAGCTTGGTCGCCGACACAGATACGCAGTATTTT.